Shown below are 29 T cell receptor beta chains from a single sample sequenced in a study of early T cells in non-severe SARS-CoV-2 infection. TCRdb analysed the 5' RACE reads with MiXCR anew, one entry per CDR3 protein. The sample lists approximately 22,000 distinct CDR3 sequences, 5% to 6% occurring once. Specimen: whole blood, collected at baseline. These receptors were collected from an adult who was a healthcare worker with PCR-confirmed SARS-CoV-2 infection or an uninfected control (not recorded which).

Only a few counts were recorded for this clonotype. The chain uses TRBV9 and TRBJ2-7; 11 bases fit TRBD1. Germline assignment: CDR1 SGDLS and CDR2 YYNGEE. CDR3 length: 15 residues. Losses at the gene ends were 2 bases for V and 1 base for J; bases not matched to a gene: 2. Written as DNA, the CDR3 is TGTGCCAGCAGCGTCGGACAGGGGGCATCCTACGAGCAGTACTTC. Translation: CASSVGQGASYEQYF.

This clonotype was seen repeatedly, ten times or more. The rearrangement links TRBV20-1 to TRBJ1-1, with D maybe TRBD1 (5 bases). CDR3 length: 14 residues. V was cut by 2 bases and J by 8 bases, with 18 bases left in between. Germline CDR1 DFQATT, CDR2 SNEGSKA (reference sequence). CDR3 sequence (DNA): TGCAGTGCTAGATTTCCCGGGACGCACATCGAAGCTTTCTTT. Its protein is CSARFPGTHIEAFF.

In this sample, this clonotype is large. The gene calls are TRBV12-3 or TRBV12-4 and TRBJ1-5, with D tentatively TRBD1 (5 bases). This CDR3 is built from 17 residues. Trimming took off 5 bases at V and 6 bases at J, with 23 bases between the two ends. This CDR3 reads CASSPIGVSGQGQPQHF. The CDR3 DNA sequence: TGTGCCAGCAGTCCGATTGGTGTATCAGGGCAAGGTCAGCCCCAGCATTTT.

There are many counts of this clonotype. The J gene is TRBJ2-5, the V gene TRBV7-2, with 11 bases identical to TRBD1. Germline V gene lookup returns CDR1 SGHTA and CDR2 FQGNSA. The trim removed 3 bases at V and 5 bases at J, leaving 5 bases unmatched. This CDR3 has 15 residues. The chain's CDR3 is CASSFGQGAAETQYF. The CDR3 DNA sequence: TGTGCCAGCAGCTTCGGACAGGGGGCGGCTGAGACCCAGTACTTC.

This clonotype has just a few counts. The chain is built from TRBV6-2 or TRBV6-3 and TRBJ2-1; D is ambiguous. Germline CDR1 is MNHEY and CDR2 is SVGEGT. The germline V and J ends were trimmed by 3 bases and 9 bases, with 9 bases remaining between them. The CDR3 runs 12 residues. The CDR3 spells CASSYGLGEQFF. The CDR3 DNA reads TGTGCCAGCAGTTATGGTCTGGGTGAGCAGTTCTTC.

The chain couples TRBV2 to TRBJ1-1; D is undetermined. CDR1 is SNHLY and CDR2 is FYNNEI in the germline V gene. V was shortened by 6 bases and J by 4 bases, with 15 bases between the two germline ends. The CDR3 length is 14 residues. CDR3 DNA sequence: TGTGCCAGCAGACGTTCCCATCTAGTCACTGAAGCTTTCTTT. As protein: CASRRSHLVTEAFF.

This clonotype was counted many times. The V and J genes are TRBV7-2 and TRBJ1-2; 7 bases match TRBD1. The CDR3 contains 14 residues. The V segment lost 1 base and the J segment 3 bases; nucleotides outside the gene matches: 2. Germline assignment: CDR1 SGHTA and CDR2 FQGNSA. The CDR3 region is CASSLDRGDYGYTF. The CDR3 nucleotides are TGTGCCAGCAGCTTAGACAGGGGTGACTATGGCTACACCTTC.

This clonotype was found a few times. The chain joins TRBV12-3 or TRBV12-4 to TRBJ1-2, with D uncertain. The CDR3 contains 12 residues. With 5 bases removed from V and 0 bases from J, the gap between germline ends came to 4 bases. CDR3 in amino acids: CASSTANYGYTF. CDR3 sequence (DNA): TGTGCCAGCAGTACGGCTAACTATGGCTACACCTTC.

This clonotype was seen a few times. This chain joins TRBV11-1 and TRBJ2-5; D unresolved. The germline V gene has CDR1 SGHAT and CDR2 FQDESV (reference sequence). V was pared by 1 base and J by 4 bases, with 16 bases between. This CDR3 region has 16 residues. The CDR3 DNA sequence: TGTGCCAGCAGCTTAGTAAATACCAGAAGAGGAGAGACCCAGTACTTC. This encodes CASSLVNTRRGETQYF.

This clonotype was counted between two and nine times. This chain connects TRBV7-2 to TRBJ2-7, with 8 bases fitting TRBD1. V lost 1 base, J lost 1 base, and 9 bases stayed unmatched. Per germline, CDR1 SGHTA and CDR2 FQGNSA. This CDR3 contains 17 residues. CDR3 amino acids: CASSLGYTRTGSYEQYF. CDR3 sequence (DNA): TGTGCCAGCAGCTTAGGGTATACCAGGACAGGGTCCTACGAGCAGTACTTC.

This clonotype was found a few times. The genes are TRBV7-6 and TRBJ1-6; D is uncertain. Trimming took off 4 bases at V and 6 bases at J, with 10 bases between the two ends. The CDR3 sequence is 14 residues long. CDR1 SGHVS and CDR2 FNYEAQ come from the germline V gene. This CDR3 is CASSYDFLNSPLHF. The CDR3, as DNA: TGTGCCAGCAGCTACGACTTTCTTAATTCACCCCTCCACTTT.

The chain recombines TRBV7-6 with TRBJ1-4, with a tentative D call TRBD1 (5 bases). The CDR3 runs 15 residues. Between the trimmed V and J ends, which lost 0 bases and 7 bases, there was a span of 12 bases. Germline CDR1 is SGHVS and CDR2 is FNYEAQ. As DNA, the CDR3 is TGTGCCAGCAGCTTAGCGGCAGGGTTGGCTGAAAAACTGTTTTTT. This sequence encodes CASSLAAGLAEKLFF.

The gene calls are TRBV7-2 and TRBJ1-5, with 9 bases identical to TRBD1. V was pared by 5 bases and J by 6 bases, with 8 bases of the junction left unmatched. The CDR3 covers 15 residues. Germline loops: CDR1 SGHTA, CDR2 FQGNSA. CDR3 DNA sequence: TGTGCCAGCAGCACAAGGACAGGGGCAGGTCAGCCCCAGCATTTT. This codes for CASSTRTGAGQPQHF.

Many counts were recorded for this clonotype. The chain is built from TRBV7-6 and TRBJ2-3; D unclear. The ends were cut back, 4 bases at V and 1 base at J, with 15 bases in the middle. CDR3 size: 16 residues. The germline gives CDR1 SGHVS, CDR2 FNYEAQ. CDR3 nucleotides: TGTGCCAGCAGCTCGGCCTCGTTCGTCGGCACAGATACGCAGTATTTT. It is translated as CASSSASFVGTDTQYF. The full variable domain, its missing parts supplied by reference TRBV7-6 and TRBJ2-3, is GAGVSQSPRYKVTKRGQDVALRCDPISGHVSLYWYRQALGQGPEFLTYFNYEAQQDKSGLPNDRFSAERPEGSISTLTIQRTEQRDSAMYRCASSSASFVGTDTQYFGPGTRLTVL.

A few counts support this clonotype. The chain joins TRBV11-1 to TRBJ2-7; the D gene is possibly TRBD1 (5 bases). V lost 2 bases, J lost 3 bases, and 11 bases lay in between. The CDR3 runs 14 residues. CDR1 and CDR2 from the germline V gene are SGHAT and FQDESV (reference sequence). The CDR3: CASSLRGLRYEQYF. The CDR3 DNA follows: TGTGCCAGCAGCTTAAGGGGTCTTCGCTACGAGCAGTACTTC.

There are many counts of this clonotype. V gene TRBV12-2 combines with J gene TRBJ2-3; TRBD2, the D gene given by the table, was not confirmed from the DNA. TRBV12-2 is an annotated pseudogene. The CDR3 covers 16 residues. CDR3 region: CASRLDEAGITDTQYF. The CDR3 bases are TGTGCAAGTCGCTTAGATGAGGCGGGGATCACAGATACGCAGTATTTT.

This clonotype was detected only a few times. V usage is TRBV2 and J usage is TRBJ2-1; 7 bases are shared with TRBD1. Germline values: CDR1 SNHLY, CDR2 FYNNEI. The CDR3 sequence is 14 residues long. The trim removed 8 bases at V and 0 bases at J, leaving 4 bases unmatched. CDR3 in DNA: TGTGCCAGCGATAAGGGGGCCTCCTACAATGAGCAGTTCTTC. This codes for CASDKGASYNEQFF.

This clonotype was recorded at least ten times. The chain employs TRBV6-4 and TRBJ2-2; possible D gene TRBD1, 5 bases. In germline, CDR1 is MRHNA, CDR2 SNTAGT. V was pared by 4 bases and J by 5 bases, with 11 bases between. The CDR3 is 14 residues long. The CDR3 loop is CASSATPGTGELFF. DNA for the CDR3: TGTGCCAGCAGTGCCACCCCAGGGACCGGGGAGCTGTTTTTT.

The CDR3 reads CASSPLTEAFF. As DNA, the CDR3 is TGTGCCAGCAGCCCGCTAACTGAAGCTTTCTTT. The chain employs TRBV5-5 and TRBJ1-1; unclear D gene. CDR1 is SGHKS, CDR2 YYEKEE, per germline (reference sequence). Between the trimmed V and J ends, which lost 4 bases and 5 bases, there was a span of 6 bases. The CDR3 loop spans 11 amino acids.

V is TRBV11-2 and J is TRBJ2-2, with D perhaps matching TRBD1 (5 bases). The germline V gene has CDR1 SGHAT and CDR2 FQNNGV. V was clipped by 2 bases and J by 5 bases, with 9 bases between them. The CDR3 is made up of 14 amino acids. CDR3 DNA sequence: TGTGCCAGCAGCTTACAGGGTGGGACCGGGGAGCTGTTTTTT. Translated, it gives CASSLQGGTGELFF.

In its sample, this clonotype was seen many times. V gene TRBV5-5 combines with J gene TRBJ2-3, with a possible D match to TRBD2 (5 bases). The CDR3 spans 15 residues. Trimming left V 1 base short and J 2 bases short, with 11 bases between. Germline V gives CDR1 SGHKS, CDR2 YYEKEE (reference sequence). The CDR3 loop is CASSLSERSTDTQYF. The CDR3 bases are TGTGCCAGCAGCTTGTCAGAGCGGTCCACAGATACGCAGTATTTT.

The table lists this clonotype with many counts. The chain uses TRBV29-1 and TRBJ2-3; unclear D gene. The CDR3 runs to 13 residues. CDR1 SQVTM and CDR2 ANQGSEA come from the germline V gene. The V end was cut by 4 bases, the J end by 2 bases, with 10 bases between. The CDR3 nucleotides read TGCAGCGTTGCTGAGCTGGACACAGATACGCAGTATTTT. Translating gives CSVAELDTDTQYF.

This clonotype was recorded many times. The CDR3: CASSLASGGPQETQYF. The CDR3 coding sequence is TGTGCCAGCAGCTTAGCTAGCGGGGGGCCACAAGAGACCCAGTACTTC. The V and J genes are TRBV7-9 and TRBJ2-5; 10 nucleotides align to TRBD2. The J segment lost 2 bases and the V segment lost 0 bases, leaving 3 bases of the junction unmatched. The CDR3 extends over 16 amino acids. CDR1 and CDR2 from the germline V gene are SEHNR and FQNEAQ (reference sequence). Full variable domain (rest looked up from reference TRBV7-9 and TRBJ2-5): DTGVSQNPRHKITKRGQNVTFRCDPISEHNRLYWYRQTLGQGPEFLTYFQNEAQLEKSRLLSDRFSAERPKGSFSTLEIQRTEQGDSAMYLCASSLASGGPQETQYFGPGTRLLVL.

The chain carries TRBV2 and TRBJ2-5; 7 nucleotides line up with TRBD2. Looked up from germline, CDR1 is SNHLY and CDR2 is FYNNEI. The CDR3 loop spans 14 amino acids. The V segment lost 4 bases and the J segment 0 bases; nucleotides outside the gene matches: 2. CDR3 in amino acids: CASSGGGNQETQYF. DNA for the CDR3: TGTGCCAGCAGTGGGGGAGGGAACCAAGAGACCCAGTACTTC.

This rearrangement joins TRBV14 to TRBJ2-1; the D is unclear. The ends were cut back, 2 bases at V and 0 bases at J, with 17 bases in the middle. The CDR3 is made up of 18 amino acids. Germline V gives CDR1 SGHDN, CDR2 FVKESK. CDR3 nucleotides: TGTGCCAGCAGCCAACTCTATTCGACTTTAAGCTCCTACAATGAGCAGTTCTTC. Protein: CASSQLYSTLSSYNEQFF.

This clonotype was found many times. This sequence joins TRBV2 and TRBJ2-1, with TRBD2 matching over 11 bases. The germline gives CDR1 SNHLY, CDR2 FYNNEI. The CDR3 totals 16 residues. The V and J ends lost 8 bases and 7 bases, in that order; junction bases with no gene match: 13. In DNA, the CDR3 is TGTGCCAGCTACCCGACTAGCGGGGATATTGGTAATGAGCAGTTCTTC. The encoded protein is CASYPTSGDIGNEQFF.

Many counts were recorded for this clonotype. V is TRBV7-9 and J is TRBJ1-6; D is perhaps TRBD1 (6 bases). The V gene lost 7 bases and the J gene lost 7 bases, with 17 bases spanning the gap. This CDR3 contains 15 residues. Per the germline V gene, CDR1 is SEHNR and CDR2 is FQNEAQ (reference sequence). The CDR3 spells CASTRGGSGNSPLHF. CDR3 DNA: TGTGCCAGCACCCGAGGGGGGTCGGGGAATTCACCCCTCCACTTT.

This rearrangement joins TRBV9 to TRBJ2-3; no definite D call. This CDR3 region has 14 residues. The V gene lost 0 bases and the J gene lost 2 bases, with 7 bases spanning the gap. CDR1 SGDLS and CDR2 YYNGEE come from the germline V gene. The CDR3 region is CASSVAQSTDTQYF. For the CDR3, the DNA is TGTGCCAGCAGCGTAGCACAGTCCACAGATACGCAGTATTTT.

In its sample, this clonotype was seen many times. The V and J genes are TRBV3-1 and TRBJ2-7, with a tentative D call TRBD1 (6 bases). Germline lookup yields CDR1 LGHDT and CDR2 YNNKEL (reference sequence). Trimming took 6 bases from V and 6 from J, leaving 12 bases between them. There are 12 residues in the CDR3. CDR3: CASRLQGSEQYF. CDR3 nucleotides: TGTGCCAGCAGACTACAGGGAAGCGAGCAGTACTTC.